The 11 T cell receptor beta chains reported below all come from one sample, sequenced in a study of blood T cell repertoires in COVID-19. Sequencing was performed with immunoSEQ multiplex PCR; in TCRdb, only in-frame clones are kept and a portion is missing. The repertoire holds around 300,000 clones, with roughly 90% as singletons. Source material: PBMCs or T cells enriched from blood (not recorded which). The receptors were gathered from a woman aged 25 to 39 who had recovered from COVID-19.

The rearrangement links TRBV5-1 to TRBJ2-5; a possible D gene is TRBD2 (7 bases). V dropped 7 bases and J dropped 4 bases, with 17 bases sitting between them. Germline CDR1 SGHRS, CDR2 YFSETQ. The CDR3 is made up of 14 amino acids. The CDR3 coding sequence is TGCGCCAGCCTAGATAGGGGGGGATCAGAGACCCAGTACTTC. Translating it yields CASLDRGGSETQYF.

The V call is TRBV19, the J call TRBJ1-1, with 9 bases fitting TRBD1. The germline V gene encodes CDR1 LNHDA and CDR2 SQIVND (reference sequence). This CDR3 spans 17 amino acids. V lost 7 bases and J lost 0; bases outside the gene matches: 12. The CDR3 coding sequence is TGTGCCAGTATCCTATCGGGACAGGGCATCATGAACACTGAAGCTTTCTTT. Protein: CASILSGQGIMNTEAFF.

The CDR3 coding sequence is TGCGCCAGCAGCGTGGGACAGTTCTACGAGCAGTACTTC. Translated: CASSVGQFYEQYF. The chain employs TRBV5-1 and TRBJ2-7, with 7 bases that match TRBD1. CDR3 size: 13 residues. V was clipped by 4 bases and J by 3 bases; unmatched bases: 4. Looked up from germline, CDR1 is SGHRS and CDR2 is YFSETQ.

This rearrangement joins TRBV6-6 to TRBJ1-2; 7 bases are shared with TRBD1. The CDR3 loop spans 14 amino acids. CDR1 is MNHNY, CDR2 SVGAGI, per germline (reference sequence). V was pared by 6 bases and J by 4 bases, with 8 bases of the junction left unmatched. The CDR3 bases are TGTGCCAGCAGCTCCCGGGACAGTGGCTATGGCTACACCTTC. As protein: CASSSRDSGYGYTF.

The chain is built from TRBV6-5 and TRBJ1-5; D is ambiguous. The CDR3 is 12 residues long. V dropped 7 bases and J dropped 7 bases, with 11 bases sitting between them. Germline CDR1 reads MNHEY; CDR2 reads SVGAGI. The CDR3 sequence is CASTRPGQPQHF. DNA of the CDR3: TGTGCCAGCACCCGGCCGGGGCAGCCCCAGCATTTT.

The J gene is TRBJ1-5, the V gene TRBV10-1, with 9 bases matching TRBD1. The CDR3 has 17 residues. Germline V CDR1 and CDR2: WNHNN, SYGVQD (reference sequence). V shed 7 bases, J shed 6 bases, and the junction held 16 bases outside the gene matches. This CDR3 is CASTAGPGQGKVQPQHF. The CDR3 nucleotides read TGCGCCAGCACCGCTGGCCCAGGACAGGGGAAGGTTCAGCCCCAGCATTTT.

The chain carries TRBV6-5 and TRBJ1-5; D is possibly TRBD1 (5 bases). Germline loops: CDR1 MNHEY, CDR2 SVGAGI. V gave up 5 bases and J gave up 0 bases, with 8 bases separating them. The CDR3 is made up of 14 amino acids. The CDR3 DNA reads TGTGCCAGCAGTCGACAGAATAGCAATCAGCCCCAGCATTTT. As protein: CASSRQNSNQPQHF.

This chain links TRBV5-1 with TRBJ1-6; the match to TRBD1 covers 7 bases. The CDR3 length is 15 residues. Germline V gene lookup returns CDR1 SGHRS and CDR2 YFSETQ. After removal of 4 bases from V and 9 bases from J, the junction contained 10 bases not matched to a gene. The CDR3 here is CASSPETGNSSPLHF. The CDR3 bases are TGCGCCAGCAGCCCTGAGACAGGGAATAGTTCACCCCTCCACTTT.

This rearrangement joins TRBV11-2 to TRBJ1-4, with no clear D. This CDR3 spans 13 amino acids. V was clipped by 3 bases and J by 8 bases, with 10 bases between them. The germline V gene has CDR1 SGHAT and CDR2 FQNNGV. The CDR3 protein is CASSFWRQEKLFF. DNA for the CDR3: TGTGCCAGCAGCTTTTGGCGGCAAGAAAAACTGTTTTTT. Full variable domain (outside the CDR3, taken from reference TRBV11-2 and TRBJ1-4): EAGVAQSPRYKIIEKRQSVAFWCNPISGHATLYWYQQILGQGPKLLIQFQNNGVVDDSQLPKDRFSAERLKGVDSTLKIQPAKLEDSAVYLCASSFWRQEKLFFGSGTQLSVL.

This clone was observed once. This chain links TRBV2 with TRBJ2-5; no reliable D call. V lost 9 bases and J lost 8, with 10 bases in between. CDR3 length equals 10 residues. Looked up from germline, CDR1 is SNHLY and CDR2 is FYNNEI. Here the CDR3 reads CASRNSTQYF. The CDR3 coding sequence is TGTGCCAGTCGCAATAGTACCCAGTACTTC.

This chain connects TRBV5-8 to TRBJ2-1, with D uncertain. Germline assignment: CDR1 SGHTS and CDR2 YDEGEE. The length of the CDR3 is 12 residues. Trimming shortened V by 0 bases and J by 15 bases, and 13 bases separated the two germline ends. The CDR3 nucleotides read TGTGCCAGCAGCTTGGCCGTTACAGAACCGTTCTTC. This codes for CASSLAVTEPFF.